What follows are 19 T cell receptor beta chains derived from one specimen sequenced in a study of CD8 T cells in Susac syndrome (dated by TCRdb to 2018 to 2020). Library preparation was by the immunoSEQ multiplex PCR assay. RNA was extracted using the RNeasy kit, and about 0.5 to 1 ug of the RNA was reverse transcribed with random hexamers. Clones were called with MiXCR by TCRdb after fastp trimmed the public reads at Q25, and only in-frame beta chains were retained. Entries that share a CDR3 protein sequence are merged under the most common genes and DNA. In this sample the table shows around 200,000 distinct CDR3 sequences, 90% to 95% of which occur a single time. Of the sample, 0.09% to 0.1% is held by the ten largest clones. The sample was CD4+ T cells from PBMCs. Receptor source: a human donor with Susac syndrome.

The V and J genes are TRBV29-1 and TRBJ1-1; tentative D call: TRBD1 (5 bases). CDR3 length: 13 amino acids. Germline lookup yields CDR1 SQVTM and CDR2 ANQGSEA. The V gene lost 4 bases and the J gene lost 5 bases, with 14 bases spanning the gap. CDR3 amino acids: CSVVWGAGTEAFF. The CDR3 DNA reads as TGCAGCGTTGTCTGGGGCGCAGGAACTGAAGCTTTCTTT. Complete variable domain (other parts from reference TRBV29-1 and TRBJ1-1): SAVISQKPSRDICQRGTSLTIQCQVDSQVTMMFWYRQQPGQSLTLIATANQGSEATYESGFVIDKFPISRPNLTFSTLTVSNMSPEDSSIYLCSVVWGAGTEAFFGQGTRLTVV.

The DNA for the CDR3 is TGTGCCAGCTCACCGGTACAGGGGTTTAAGAACATTCAGTACTTC. Residues: CASSPVQGFKNIQYF. The chain recombines TRBV18 with TRBJ2-4; 7 bases line up with TRBD1. The junction had 9 bases not matched to a gene; V was cut back by 3 bases and J by 7 bases. The CDR3 is 15 residues long. Germline V gene data show CDR1 as KGHSH and CDR2 as LQKENI.

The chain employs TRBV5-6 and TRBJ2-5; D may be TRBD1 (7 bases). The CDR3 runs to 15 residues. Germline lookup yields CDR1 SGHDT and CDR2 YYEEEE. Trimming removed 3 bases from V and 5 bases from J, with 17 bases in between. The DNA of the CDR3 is TGTGCCAGCAGCTCTAGACAGGGACTTACGGAGACCCAGTACTTC. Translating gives CASSSRQGLTETQYF.

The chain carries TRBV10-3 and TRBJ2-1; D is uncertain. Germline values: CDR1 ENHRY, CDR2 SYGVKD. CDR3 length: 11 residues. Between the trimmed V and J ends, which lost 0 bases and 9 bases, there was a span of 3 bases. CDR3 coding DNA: TGTGCCATCAGTGAGTCATTTGAGCAGTTCTTC. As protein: CAISESFEQFF.

CDR3 loop: CSASATSGNYNEQFF. CDR3 DNA sequence: TGCAGTGCTAGCGCGACTAGCGGAAACTACAATGAGCAGTTCTTC. This chain joins TRBV20-1 and TRBJ2-1; the match to TRBD2 covers 9 bases. The trim removed 3 bases at V and 3 bases at J, leaving 6 bases unmatched. CDR3 length equals 15 residues. Per the germline V gene, CDR1 is DFQATT and CDR2 is SNEGSKA (reference sequence).

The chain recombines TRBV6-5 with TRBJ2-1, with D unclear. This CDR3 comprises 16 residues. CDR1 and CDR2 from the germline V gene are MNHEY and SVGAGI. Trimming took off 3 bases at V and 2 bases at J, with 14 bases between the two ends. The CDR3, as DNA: TGTGCCAGCAGTTATGATGGTTGGACCCCCTACAATGAGCAGTTCTTC. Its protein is CASSYDGWTPYNEQFF.

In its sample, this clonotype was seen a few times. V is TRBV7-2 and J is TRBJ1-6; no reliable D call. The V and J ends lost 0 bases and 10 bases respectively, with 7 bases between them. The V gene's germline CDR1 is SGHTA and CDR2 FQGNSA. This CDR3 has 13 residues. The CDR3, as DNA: TGTGCCAGCAGCTTAGCGGGAGAATCACCCCTCCACTTT. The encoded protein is CASSLAGESPLHF. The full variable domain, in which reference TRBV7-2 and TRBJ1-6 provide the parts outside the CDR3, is GAGVSQSPSNKVTEKGKDVELRCDPISGHTALYWYRQSLGQGLEFLIYFQGNSAPDKSGLPSDRFSAERTGGSVSTLTIQRTQQEDSAVYLCASSLAGESPLHFGNGTRLTVT.

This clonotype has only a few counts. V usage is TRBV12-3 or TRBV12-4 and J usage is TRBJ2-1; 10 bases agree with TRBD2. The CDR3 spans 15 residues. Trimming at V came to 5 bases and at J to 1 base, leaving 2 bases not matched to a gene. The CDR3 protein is CASSPLAGSYNEQFF. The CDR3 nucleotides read TGTGCCAGCAGTCCACTAGCGGGGTCCTACAATGAGCAGTTCTTC.

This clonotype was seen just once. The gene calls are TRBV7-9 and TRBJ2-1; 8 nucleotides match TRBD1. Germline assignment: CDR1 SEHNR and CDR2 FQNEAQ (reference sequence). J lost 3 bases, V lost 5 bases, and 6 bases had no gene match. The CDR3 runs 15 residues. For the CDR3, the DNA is TGTGCCAGCAGCACCACAGGGGGGCTCTACAATGAGCAGTTCTTC. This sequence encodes CASSTTGGLYNEQFF.

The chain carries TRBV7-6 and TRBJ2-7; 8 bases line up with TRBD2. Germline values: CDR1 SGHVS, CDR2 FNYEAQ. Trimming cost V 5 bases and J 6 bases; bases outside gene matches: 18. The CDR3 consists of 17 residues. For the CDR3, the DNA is TGTGCCAGCAGCGCTCGGGGGGGGAGCGGAGCAGGGTCCGAGCAGTACTTC. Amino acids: CASSARGGSGAGSEQYF.

The CDR3 loop reads CASSLARNADTQYF. The CDR3 coding sequence is TGTGCCAGTAGTTTAGCGAGAAACGCAGATACGCAGTATTTT. This sequence joins TRBV19 and TRBJ2-3; maybe TRBD2 (5 bases). The germline V gene has CDR1 LNHDA and CDR2 SQIVND (reference sequence). There are 14 residues in the CDR3. V was trimmed by 5 bases and J by 4 bases, leaving 13 bases between them.

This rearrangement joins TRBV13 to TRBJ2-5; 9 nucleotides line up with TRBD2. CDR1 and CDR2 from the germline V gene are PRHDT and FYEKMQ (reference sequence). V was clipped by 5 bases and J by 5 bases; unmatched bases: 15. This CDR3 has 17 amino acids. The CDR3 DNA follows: TGTGCCAGCAGCCAGGCGGGCGGGGGGGCTCGTGATGAGACCCAGTACTTC. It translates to CASSQAGGGARDETQYF.

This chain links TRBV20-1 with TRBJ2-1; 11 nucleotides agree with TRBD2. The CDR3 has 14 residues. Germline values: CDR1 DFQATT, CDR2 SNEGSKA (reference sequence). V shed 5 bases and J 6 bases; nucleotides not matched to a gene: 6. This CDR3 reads CSALAGGPTNEQFF. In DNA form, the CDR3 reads TGCAGTGCTCTAGCGGGGGGCCCGACCAATGAGCAGTTCTTC.

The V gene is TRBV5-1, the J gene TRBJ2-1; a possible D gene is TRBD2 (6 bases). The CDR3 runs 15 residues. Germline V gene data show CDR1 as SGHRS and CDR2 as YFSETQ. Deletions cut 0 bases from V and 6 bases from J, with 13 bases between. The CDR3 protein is CASSLALVGGNEQFF. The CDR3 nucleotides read TGCGCCAGCAGCTTGGCGCTAGTGGGAGGCAATGAGCAGTTCTTC.

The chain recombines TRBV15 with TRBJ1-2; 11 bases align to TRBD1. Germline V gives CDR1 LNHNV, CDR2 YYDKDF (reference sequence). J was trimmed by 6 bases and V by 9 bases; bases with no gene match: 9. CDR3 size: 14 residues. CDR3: CATVMDRGLHGYTF. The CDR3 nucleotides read TGTGCCACAGTGATGGACAGGGGGCTGCATGGCTACACCTTC.

The CDR3 nucleotides read TGTGCCAGCAGTCCCGGGACAGGCCGAGCTAACTATGGCTACACCTTC. This codes for CASSPGTGRANYGYTF. The chain joins TRBV6-2 or TRBV6-3 to TRBJ1-2; 8 bases align to TRBD1. The germline CDR1 and CDR2 sequences are MNHEY and SVGEGT. V lost 5 bases to trimming and J lost 0 bases; unmatched junction nucleotides: 8. The CDR3 has 16 residues.

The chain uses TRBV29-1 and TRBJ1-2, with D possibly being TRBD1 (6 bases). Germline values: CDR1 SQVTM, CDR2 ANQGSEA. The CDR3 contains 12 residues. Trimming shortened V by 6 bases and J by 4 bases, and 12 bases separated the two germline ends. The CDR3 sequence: CSVDGQSYGYTF. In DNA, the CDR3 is TGCAGCGTCGATGGACAGTCCTATGGCTACACCTTC.

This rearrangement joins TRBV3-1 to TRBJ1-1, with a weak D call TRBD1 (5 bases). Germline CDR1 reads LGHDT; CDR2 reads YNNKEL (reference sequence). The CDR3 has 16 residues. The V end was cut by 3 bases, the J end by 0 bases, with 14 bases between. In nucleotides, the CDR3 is TGTGCCAGCAGCCAGCAACCTCCGACAGTGAACACTGAAGCTTTCTTT. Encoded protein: CASSQQPPTVNTEAFF.

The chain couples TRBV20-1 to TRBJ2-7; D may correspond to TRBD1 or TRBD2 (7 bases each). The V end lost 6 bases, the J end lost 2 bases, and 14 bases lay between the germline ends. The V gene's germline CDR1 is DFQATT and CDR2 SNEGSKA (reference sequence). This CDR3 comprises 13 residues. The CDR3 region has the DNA TGCAGTGCCAGGGGGGGGTTCACCTACGAGCAGTACTTC. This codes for CSARGGFTYEQYF.